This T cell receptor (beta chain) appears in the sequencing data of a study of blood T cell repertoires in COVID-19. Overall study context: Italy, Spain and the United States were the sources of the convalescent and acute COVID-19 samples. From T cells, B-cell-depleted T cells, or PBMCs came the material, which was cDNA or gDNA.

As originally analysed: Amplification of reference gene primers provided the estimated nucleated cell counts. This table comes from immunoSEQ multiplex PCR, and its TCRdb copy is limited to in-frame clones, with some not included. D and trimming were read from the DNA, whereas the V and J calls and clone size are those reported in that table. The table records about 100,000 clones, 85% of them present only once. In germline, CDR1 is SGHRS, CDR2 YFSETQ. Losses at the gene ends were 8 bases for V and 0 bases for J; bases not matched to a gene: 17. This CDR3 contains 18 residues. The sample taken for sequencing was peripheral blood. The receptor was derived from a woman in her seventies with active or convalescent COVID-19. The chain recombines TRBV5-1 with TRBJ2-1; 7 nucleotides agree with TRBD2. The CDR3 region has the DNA TGCGCCAGTACAAGCAGGGTCGGGACTACCCTCTCCTACAATGAGCAGTTCTTC. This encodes CASTSRVGTTLSYNEQFF.